This T cell receptor (beta chain) came from a study of blood T cells in healthy people across ages. The study's findings and limits: More naive CD4+ cells and higher diversity marked long-lived donors relative to aged donors. Unsorted PBMCs blocked a conclusive comparison of naive and antigen-experienced cells.

The authors ran a second PCR of roughly 6 to 11 cycles using a sample-barcoded 5' primer and a J-beta primer mix. The template-switch adaptor, which had 12 random nucleotides, put a tag on each cDNA molecule. From the 5' RACE reads, TCRdb called clonotypes with MiXCR, one entry per CDR3 protein. This sample yields over 1.5 million distinct CDR3 sequences, of which less than 50% are seen a single time; around 2.1% belongs to the top ten. CDR1 is LGHNA and CDR2 is YSLEER in the germline V gene. This CDR3 is built from 15 residues. Between the trimmed V and J ends, which lost 3 bases and 6 bases, there was a span of 17 bases. Remarks on this clonotype: Its antigen is currently unknown.

Approximately 9.1 milliliters was the volume of peripheral blood drawn from each donor. The receptor comes from a woman aged 40 to 50 in good health. The rearrangement uses TRBV4-3 and TRBJ1-2; D call uncertain. Sequencing input: blood. DNA of the CDR3: TGCGCCAGCAGCCACTCTGATGGGGTCCCGGATGGCTACACCTTC. Translation: CASSHSDGVPDGYTF.